The clone carrying this T cell receptor beta chain was found a few times. Its target is not known. Overlapping HIV-1 Gag 15-mer peptides at approximately 0.96 ug per peptide per mL were used. Sorting of responding CD4+ T cells relied on upregulated CD40 ligand together with CD69. Before stimulation, PBMCs underwent CD8+ T cell depletion. Sequencing used immunoSEQ version 4 in survey mode. The repertoire was sequenced with immunoSEQ multiplex PCR; TCRdb's copy has only in-frame clones and lacks some. The data show 20,000 to 25,000 clones, over 65% seen once. The sample originates from a study of persistence of HIV-infected CD4 T cells. Trimming cost V 3 bases and J 0 bases; bases outside gene matches: 17. Germline V gene data show CDR1 as LGHNT and CDR2 as FRNRAP. The CDR3 loop spans 21 amino acids.

This specimen consisted of CD4+ T cells sorted from PBMCs after approximately 20-hour stimulation, obtained from a patient who received antiretroviral therapy. The rearrangement uses TRBV12-5 and TRBJ2-7; 13 nucleotides align to TRBD2. This clonotype was sampled from an adult man with HIV who was CMV-seropositive. The CDR3 loop reads CASGFRPSFMTSGGTSYEQYF. The CDR3 DNA reads as TGTGCTAGTGGTTTCCGACCATCCTTTATGACTAGCGGGGGGACCTCCTACGAGCAGTACTTC. Variable domain in full (rest from reference TRBV12-5 and TRBJ2-7): DARVTQTPRHKVTEMGQEVTMRCQPILGHNTVFWYRQTMMQGLELLAYFRNRAPLDDSGMPKDRFSAEMPDATLATLKIQPSEPRDSAVYFCASGFRPSFMTSGGTSYEQYFGPGTRLTVT.